The 9 T cell receptor beta chains listed next were all sequenced from one sample in a study of OX40 agonist ivuxolimab in advanced cancers. TCRdb keeps only in-frame clones here, not all; method: immunoSEQ multiplex PCR. The table shows tens of thousands of clones, with around 84% occurring only once. Material: CD4+ or CD8+ T cells sorted from blood, obtained in a trial of the OX40 agonist ivuxolimab. The receptors were gathered from an adult with an advanced solid tumor such as melanoma, head and neck, liver or kidney cancer.

V usage is TRBV19 and J usage is TRBJ2-7; D call uncertain. This CDR3 spans 12 amino acids. V was shortened by 3 bases and J by 7 bases, with 10 bases between the two germline ends. Germline-derived CDR1 and CDR2 are LNHDA and SQIVND (reference sequence). The CDR3 DNA sequence: TGTGCCAGTAGTATTGGACCGAGTGAGCAGTACTTC. This gives the protein CASSIGPSEQYF.

This clone is a singleton in its sample. V and J are TRBV10-1 and TRBJ2-1; no reliable D call. This CDR3 is 13 amino acids long. Germline CDR1 and CDR2: WNHNN and SYGVQD (reference sequence). V lost 6 bases and J 4 bases, leaving 10 bases between the germline ends. CDR3 loop: CASRDGRYNEQFF. The CDR3 nucleotides are TGCGCCAGCAGGGACGGTCGATACAATGAGCAGTTCTTC.

This clone showed up just a few times. This chain connects TRBV7-9 to TRBJ1-2; 9 positions match TRBD1. In germline, CDR1 is SEHNR, CDR2 FQNEAQ (reference sequence). The CDR3 has 15 amino acids. The V gene end was trimmed by 5 bases and the J gene end by 0 bases; junction bases not matched to a gene: 4. CDR3 nucleotide sequence: TGTGCCAGCAGCGCGGACAGGGGCGCTAACTATGGCTACACCTTC. It yields the protein CASSADRGANYGYTF.

The V gene is TRBV9, the J gene TRBJ2-1, with D tentatively TRBD2 (6 bases). Germline V gene data show CDR1 as SGDLS and CDR2 as YYNGEE. The V and J ends lost 2 bases and 9 bases respectively, with 15 bases between them. This CDR3 has 14 amino acids. The CDR3 sequence is CASSVWTGDPEQFF. The CDR3 DNA follows: TGTGCCAGCAGCGTTTGGACGGGAGACCCTGAGCAGTTCTTC. The full variable domain, completed using reference TRBV9 and TRBJ2-1, is DSGVTQTPKHLITATGQRVTLRCSPRSGDLSVYWYQQSLDQGLQFLIQYYNGEERAKGNILERFSAQQFPDLHSELNLSSLELGDSALYFCASSVWTGDPEQFFGPGTRLTVL.

The rearrangement joins TRBV27 to TRBJ1-5; 7 positions agree with TRBD1. In germline, CDR1 is MNHEY, CDR2 SMNVEV (reference sequence). The V segment lost 3 bases and the J segment 1 base; nucleotides outside the gene matches: 6. The CDR3 has 16 residues. The CDR3: CASSFIGGSSNQPQHF. The DNA for the CDR3 is TGTGCCAGCAGTTTTATAGGGGGCAGCAGCAATCAGCCCCAGCATTTT.

This chain links TRBV6-5 with TRBJ1-2; 9 bases map to TRBD1. J gave up 8 bases and V 6 bases, and 1 base lay outside the gene matches. This CDR3 has 11 residues. Germline V gives CDR1 MNHEY, CDR2 SVGAGI. CDR3 sequence: CASRTGGGYTF. The CDR3 bases are TGTGCCAGCAGGACAGGGGGAGGCTACACCTTC.

This clone was counted a few times. The chain carries TRBV19 and TRBJ2-7; the D gene is possibly TRBD2 (6 bases). Trimming cost V 6 bases and J 4 bases, with 16 bases left between them. Germline CDR1 and CDR2: LNHDA and SQIVND (reference sequence). This CDR3 comprises 14 residues. The CDR3 loop is CASRRDVNGYEQYF. CDR3 bases: TGTGCCAGTAGGCGGGACGTAAACGGGTACGAGCAGTACTTC.

In this sample, this clone turned up a few times. Other DNA variants within this sample encode the same CDR3. This sequence joins TRBV9 and TRBJ2-5, with 7 bases aligning to TRBD2. CDR3 length: 14 residues. V trimming: 0 bases; J trimming: 5 bases; junction bases outside the gene matches: 4. Germline V gives CDR1 SGDLS, CDR2 YYNGEE. CDR3 DNA sequence: TGTGCCAGCAGCGTAGCTGGGAGGGAGGAGACCCAGTACTTC. This sequence encodes CASSVAGREETQYF. Combining the CDR3 with reference TRBV9 and TRBJ2-5 gives the whole variable domain DSGVTQTPKHLITATGQRVTLRCSPRSGDLSVYWYQQSLDQGLQFLIQYYNGEERAKGNILERFSAQQFPDLHSELNLSSLELGDSALYFCASSVAGREETQYFGPGTRLLVL.

The chain links TRBV6-4 to TRBJ1-5, with D unclear. The length of the CDR3 is 16 residues. V was shortened by 7 bases and J by 3 bases, with 19 bases between the two germline ends. Germline assignment: CDR1 MRHNA and CDR2 SNTAGT. The CDR3 DNA reads as TGTGCCAGCAAAGGGTCGTCCTCCCTCCACAATCAGCCCCAGCATTTT. Protein sequence: CASKGSSSLHNQPQHF.